Shown below are 29 T cell receptor beta chains from a single sample sequenced in a study of blood T cells in healthy people across ages. A second PCR, run for about 7 to 11 cycles, used a sample-barcoded 5' primer plus a J-beta primer mix. One entry per CDR3 protein results from TCRdb running MiXCR on the 5' RACE reads. This table has hundreds of thousands of distinct CDR3 sequences, 58% appearing once. The sequenced sample consisted of blood. The receptors were gathered from a man aged 60 to 75 in good health.

This clonotype turned up a few times. The chain recombines TRBV20-1 with TRBJ2-3; D is undetermined. V was pared by 1 base and J by 1 base, with 6 bases between. The CDR3 totals 13 residues. Germline V CDR1 and CDR2: DFQATT, SNEGSKA (reference sequence). CDR3 sequence: CSARGPRTDTQYF. The CDR3 region has the DNA TGCAGTGCTAGAGGGCCCCGCACAGATACGCAGTATTTT.

This clonotype was seen once. This chain connects TRBV2 to TRBJ1-2; weak D call: TRBD1 (5 bases). The CDR3 runs to 11 residues. Trimming stripped 10 bases from V and 8 bases from J, with 14 bases between. Germline assignment: CDR1 SNHLY and CDR2 FYNNEI. The CDR3 DNA is TGTGCCACTCGGGGGAGTGGAGGCTACACCTTC. Its protein is CATRGSGGYTF.

This chain links TRBV4-1 with TRBJ2-5; 12 bases line up with TRBD1. Matching the DNA end better, TRBJ2-7 makes the J call doubtful. Germline-derived CDR1 and CDR2 are MGHRA and YSYEKL. The CDR3 is 14 residues long. The CDR3 nucleotides are TGCGCCAGGGGACGGGACAGGGGGCGGTACGAGCAGTACTTC. This translates into CARGRDRGRYEQYF.

The V and J genes are TRBV27 and TRBJ2-1; D not resolved. With the DNA end fitting TRBJ2-7 better, the J assignment may be wrong. Looked up from germline, CDR1 is MNHEY and CDR2 is SMNVEV (reference sequence). The CDR3 covers 13 residues. CDR3 loop: CASSKKPYNEQYF. The CDR3 region has the DNA TGTGCCAGCAGTAAAAAACCTTACAATGAGCAGTACTTC.

The J gene is TRBJ1-1, the V gene TRBV3-1; 7 nucleotides line up with TRBD1. This CDR3 contains 13 residues. V lost 1 base to trimming and J lost 11 bases; unmatched junction nucleotides: 7. The germline CDR1 and CDR2 sequences are LGHDT and YNNKEL (reference sequence). The DNA for the CDR3 is TGTGCCAGCAGCCAAGTTGAGACAGGGTTGGCTTTCTTT. It specifies CASSQVETGLAFF. Drawing the rest from reference TRBV3-1 and TRBJ1-1, the complete variable domain is DTAVSQTPKYLVTQMGNDKSIKCEQNLGHDTMYWYKQDSKKFLKIMFSYNNKELIINETVPNRFSPKSPDKAHLNLHINSLELGDSAVYFCASSQVETGLAFFGQGTRLTVV.

The V and J genes are TRBV6-6 and TRBJ2-7, with 7 nucleotides matching TRBD2. This CDR3 contains 14 residues. CDR1 is MNHNY, CDR2 SVGAGI, per germline (reference sequence). V trimming: 6 bases; J trimming: 12 bases; junction bases outside the gene matches: 17. The CDR3 sequence: CASSPKEYKGLMYF. The CDR3 bases are TGTGCCAGCAGCCCAAAAGAATACAAGGGACTAATGTACTTC.

J is TRBJ1-1 and V is TRBV5-1; D is unclear. V shed 0 bases and J shed 6 bases, with 6 bases lying between them. From germline, CDR1 is SGHRS and CDR2 YFSETQ. The CDR3 spans 12 residues. CDR3 loop: CASSLDRSEAFF. DNA for the CDR3: TGCGCCAGCAGCTTGGATAGATCTGAAGCTTTCTTT.

The genes are TRBV20-1 and TRBJ1-4; the D gene is possibly TRBD1 (6 bases). Germline CDR1 and CDR2: DFQATT and SNEGSKA (reference sequence). Deletions cut 4 bases from V and 4 bases from J, with 19 bases between. CDR3 length: 16 residues. DNA for the CDR3: TGCAGTGCTAAAGCGCCGGGGGCAGGTCTTAATGAAAAACTGTTTTTT. Translation: CSAKAPGAGLNEKLFF.

The chain has TRBV29-1 and TRBJ2-1; TRBD1 might be the D (6 bases). The V gene's germline CDR1 is SQVTM and CDR2 ANQGSEA. V lost 5 bases and J lost 4, with 12 bases in between. The CDR3 is 13 amino acids. The CDR3 DNA follows: TGCAGCGTTACCGCGGACAGTTACAATGAGCAGTTCTTC. This sequence encodes CSVTADSYNEQFF.

The chain links TRBV6-1 to TRBJ1-6, with D unresolved. V lost 7 bases to trimming and J lost 6 bases, with 13 bases between them. CDR1 and CDR2 from the germline V gene are MNHNS and SASEGT. The CDR3 sequence is 14 residues long. As DNA, the CDR3 is TGTGCCAGCATCCGTACTGGATCTAATTCACCCCTCCACTTT. Translation gives CASIRTGSNSPLHF.

This chain joins TRBV27 and TRBJ2-7; a weak D match, TRBD1 (6 bases). Trimming removed 4 bases at V and 4 bases at J, with 17 bases between. CDR3 length: 15 residues. Germline V gives CDR1 MNHEY, CDR2 SMNVEV (reference sequence). In DNA form, the CDR3 reads TGTGCCAGCAGTTACTCGGACAGAGGACCTTACGAGCAGTACTTC. It specifies CASSYSDRGPYEQYF.

The rearrangement joins TRBV7-2 to TRBJ2-7; possibly TRBD1 for D (8 bases). The V end lost 5 bases, the J end lost 7 bases, and 21 bases lay between the germline ends. This CDR3 is 15 amino acids long. Germline CDR1 reads SGHTA; CDR2 reads FQGNSA. The DNA of the CDR3 is TGTGCCAGCAGCCTCAACAGGGGGAGGGTTAATGAGCAGTACTTC. This translates into CASSLNRGRVNEQYF.

The chain combines TRBV20-1 with TRBJ2-7; D tentatively fits TRBD1 or TRBD2 (5 bases each). The CDR3 is 14 residues long. The V end was cut by 3 bases, the J end by 6 bases, with 18 bases between. Germline V gene sequence: CDR1 DFQATT, CDR2 SNEGSKA (reference sequence). The CDR3 DNA reads as TGCAGTGCTAGGCGCACCGGGGCCGCCATCGAGCAGTACTTC. It translates to CSARRTGAAIEQYF.

The chain recombines TRBV29-1 with TRBJ2-4, with D perhaps being TRBD1 or TRBD2 (7 bases each). The J call is doubtful: the DNA matches TRBJ2-7 better. The germline V gene has CDR1 SQVTM and CDR2 ANQGSEA. This CDR3 is built from 14 residues. CDR3 residues: CSAEAGRGRDEQYF. The CDR3 DNA follows: TGCAGCGCTGAGGCTGGGAGGGGGCGGGACGAGCAGTACTTC.

The count of this clonotype is one. The chain carries TRBV4-3 and TRBJ2-1; 7 positions match TRBD1. Per the germline V gene, CDR1 is LGHNA and CDR2 is YSLEER. The CDR3 runs to 17 residues. With V trimmed by 0 bases and J by 0 bases, 5 bases remained unmatched. CDR3 DNA: TGCGCCAGCAGCCAAGACCCCAGGGGGAGCTCCTACAATGAGCAGTTCTTC. Its translation: CASSQDPRGSSYNEQFF.

This sequence joins TRBV6-6 and TRBJ2-5; D unresolved. Germline V gene data show CDR1 as MNHNY and CDR2 as SVGAGI (reference sequence). Trimming stripped 2 bases from V and 1 base from J, with 11 bases between. The CDR3 totals 15 residues. The CDR3 spells CASSYPTNLQETQYF. CDR3 sequence (DNA): TGTGCCAGCAGTTACCCGACAAATCTCCAAGAGACCCAGTACTTC.

The chain couples TRBV29-1 to TRBJ2-1; D possibly uses TRBD1 or TRBD2 (5 bases each). CDR3 length: 14 amino acids. V shed 6 bases and J shed 0 bases, with 12 bases lying between them. CDR1 is SQVTM and CDR2 is ANQGSEA in the germline V gene. Here the CDR3 DNA reads TGCAGCGTAGGGGACGAGAGCTCCTACAATGAGCAGTTCTTC. Its translation is CSVGDESSYNEQFF.

The V call is TRBV5-1, the J call TRBJ2-1; 8 bases agree with TRBD1. V lost 3 bases and J lost 5; bases outside the gene matches: 16. This CDR3 is built from 18 residues. Germline lookup yields CDR1 SGHRS and CDR2 YFSETQ. For the CDR3, the DNA is TGCGCCAGCAGCTCAATTTCCACCGGGACAGGAAGGGACAATGAGCAGTTCTTC. Amino acid sequence: CASSSISTGTGRDNEQFF.

CDR3 protein: CASSLASPAGDYNEQYF. CDR3 coding DNA: TGTGCCAGCAGCTTAGCGTCCCCAGCGGGGGACTACAATGAGCAGTACTTC. The rearrangement joins TRBV7-8 to TRBJ2-1, with 8 bases aligning to TRBD2. The J call is in doubt because the DNA end fits TRBJ2-7 better. The germline gives CDR1 SGHVS, CDR2 FQNEAQ. This CDR3 has 17 amino acids.

The table lists this clonotype with a few counts. This chain links TRBV7-8 with TRBJ2-5, with 7 bases that match TRBD2. J lost 5 bases, V lost 2 bases, and 8 bases had no gene match. Germline values: CDR1 SGHVS, CDR2 FQNEAQ. This CDR3 has 15 residues. The CDR3 DNA sequence: TGTGCCAGCAGCTTACGTGAGACTAGCTGGGAGACCCAGTACTTC. It specifies CASSLRETSWETQYF. Looking up the rest from reference TRBV7-8 and TRBJ2-5 gives the full variable domain: GAGVSQSPRYKVAKRGQDVALRCDPISGHVSLFWYQQALGQGPEFLTYFQNEAQLDKSGLPSDRFFAERPEGSVSTLKIQRTQQEDSAVYLCASSLRETSWETQYFGPGTRLLVL.

V and J are TRBV25-1 and TRBJ1-2; D gene unclear. This CDR3 region has 12 residues. The V gene lost 6 bases and the J gene lost 5 bases, with 10 bases spanning the gap. Germline CDR1 MGHDK, CDR2 SYGVNS. CDR3 in amino acids: CASRAVGYGYTF. CDR3 nucleotides: TGTGCCAGCAGGGCAGTGGGGTATGGCTACACCTTC.

This chain links TRBV10-3 with TRBJ1-2, with 8 bases fitting TRBD1. Per germline, CDR1 ENHRY and CDR2 SYGVKD. The length of the CDR3 is 15 residues. The V gene end was trimmed by 4 bases and the J gene end by 7 bases; junction bases not matched to a gene: 11. CDR3 bases: TGTGCCATCAGTGCCGGACAGGGAGTTGAAGGTGGCTACACCTTC. Protein sequence: CAISAGQGVEGGYTF.

The J gene is TRBJ1-3, the V gene TRBV10-3; D uncertain. The length of the CDR3 is 14 residues. Trimming pared 6 bases from V and 2 bases from J, leaving 11 bases between. The germline V gene has CDR1 ENHRY and CDR2 SYGVKD. CDR3 DNA: TGTGCCATCAGGGAGGACGGTACTGGAAACACCATATATTTT. Protein: CAIREDGTGNTIYF.

The gene calls are TRBV28 and TRBJ2-7, with TRBD1 matching 8 bases. The CDR3 extends over 18 amino acids. Germline CDR1 is MDHEN and CDR2 is SYDVKM. Unmatched junction bases numbered 12, after V lost 1 base and J lost 1 base. The CDR3 reads CASSLLAGRDRRSYEQYF. The CDR3 DNA is TGTGCCAGCAGTTTATTGGCGGGCCGGGACAGGCGATCCTACGAGCAGTACTTC.

This clonotype was seen a few times. The CDR3 region is CASSPLNEQYF. In DNA, the CDR3 is TGTGCCAGCAGCCCCTTAAATGAGCAGTACTTC. V usage is TRBV12-3 or TRBV12-4 and J usage is TRBJ2-5; D is unclear. The CDR3 runs 11 residues. V was clipped by 6 bases and J by 11 bases, with 13 bases between them.

The V gene is TRBV5-5, the J gene TRBJ2-5; D perhaps matches TRBD2 (6 bases). The V and J ends lost 2 bases and 1 base respectively, with 15 bases between them. The CDR3 is 16 residues long. CDR1 and CDR2 (germline): SGHKS, YYEKEE (reference sequence). The CDR3 region has the DNA TGTGCCAGCAGCTTTGCCGCGGCCGGGGGCCAAGAGACCCAGTACTTC. It yields the protein CASSFAAAGGQETQYF.

V gene TRBV3-1 combines with J gene TRBJ1-6, with 7 positions matching TRBD1. The CDR3 has 14 residues. Looked up from germline, CDR1 is LGHDT and CDR2 is YNNKEL (reference sequence). The J segment lost 6 bases and the V segment lost 3 bases, leaving 2 bases of the junction unmatched. CDR3 sequence reads: CASSQGQPNSPLHF. DNA for the CDR3: TGTGCCAGCAGCCAGGGACAGCCTAATTCACCCCTCCACTTT.

This clonotype showed up just once. The chain links TRBV5-1 to TRBJ2-7; D ambiguous. V shed 3 bases and J shed 1 base, with 11 bases lying between them. Germline V lookup: CDR1 SGHRS, CDR2 YFSETQ. The CDR3 is made up of 14 amino acids. CDR3 protein: CASSSRTTSYEQYF. CDR3 in DNA: TGCGCCAGCAGCTCCAGGACCACTTCCTACGAGCAGTACTTC.

This chain links TRBV5-1 with TRBJ2-5; no reliable D call. V lost 4 bases and J lost 2, with 12 bases in between. This CDR3 is 14 amino acids long. Germline-derived CDR1 and CDR2 are SGHRS and YFSETQ. The CDR3 reads CASSLSDPQETQYF. CDR3 DNA: TGCGCCAGCAGCCTGTCGGACCCGCAAGAGACCCAGTACTTC.